This T cell receptor beta chain was captured in a study of beta chain features in type 1 diabetes. Looking at the study overall: Patients were similar to healthy donors in age and gender (as well as in cell yields). Notes on the study in general: Among all four CD4+ subsets, Type 1 diabetes patients had TCRB CDR3s that were moderately but significantly shorter.

Every isolated RNA sample was fully reverse transcribed, so sequencing captured expressed TCRB transcripts. Here immunoSEQ multiplex PCR was the method, and the copy in TCRdb shows in-frame clones only, minus some. The data show about 340,000 clones, with around 9.7% seen just once and roughly 0.99% held by the top ten. This clone was found a few times. Its antigen is still unknown. This CDR3 is 12 amino acids long. V lost 5 bases to trimming and J lost 2 bases; unmatched junction nucleotides: 2. Germline V gives CDR1 SQVTM, CDR2 ANQGSEA. This sequence was found in a man aged 30-40 years with type 1 diabetes. The chain has TRBV29-1 and TRBJ1-2; the match to TRBD1 covers 7 bases. The sample was central memory CD4+ T cells from blood. Here the CDR3 DNA reads TGCAGCGTTTTGGACAGGAACTATGGCTACACCTTC. Protein: CSVLDRNYGYTF.